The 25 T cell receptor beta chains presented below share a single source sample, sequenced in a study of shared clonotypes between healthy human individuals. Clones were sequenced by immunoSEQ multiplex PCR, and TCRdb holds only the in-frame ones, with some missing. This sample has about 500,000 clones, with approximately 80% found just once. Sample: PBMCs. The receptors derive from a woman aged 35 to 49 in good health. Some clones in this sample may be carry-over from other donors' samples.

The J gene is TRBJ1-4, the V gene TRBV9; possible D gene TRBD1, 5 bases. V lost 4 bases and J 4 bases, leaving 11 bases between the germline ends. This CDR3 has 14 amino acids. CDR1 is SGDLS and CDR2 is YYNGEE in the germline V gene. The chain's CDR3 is CASSLQALNEKLFF. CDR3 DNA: TGTGCCAGCAGCTTACAGGCTCTTAATGAAAAACTGTTTTTT.

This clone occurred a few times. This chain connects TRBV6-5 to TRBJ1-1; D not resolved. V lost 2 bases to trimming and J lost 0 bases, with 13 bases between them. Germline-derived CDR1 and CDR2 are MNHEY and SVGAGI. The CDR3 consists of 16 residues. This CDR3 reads CASSYLGTSLNTEAFF. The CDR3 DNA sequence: TGTGCCAGCAGTTACCTTGGTACATCTCTGAACACTGAAGCTTTCTTT.

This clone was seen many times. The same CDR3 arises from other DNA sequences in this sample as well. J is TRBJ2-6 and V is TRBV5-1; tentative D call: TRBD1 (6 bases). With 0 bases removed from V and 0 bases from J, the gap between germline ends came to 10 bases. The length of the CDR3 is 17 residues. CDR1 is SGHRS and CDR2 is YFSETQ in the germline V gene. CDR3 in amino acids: CASSLETGYSGANVLTF. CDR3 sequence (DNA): TGCGCCAGCAGCTTGGAAACAGGGTACTCTGGGGCCAACGTCCTGACTTTC.

The CDR3 DNA reads as TGTGCCAGCAGTTTAGGAGGTAGCCCTGAAGCTTTCTTT. It specifies CASSLGGSPEAFF. The V gene is TRBV27, the J gene TRBJ1-1; D gene unclear. Trimming shortened V by 2 bases and J by 6 bases, and 10 bases separated the two germline ends. CDR3 length: 13 amino acids. Germline CDR1 reads MNHEY; CDR2 reads SMNVEV (reference sequence).

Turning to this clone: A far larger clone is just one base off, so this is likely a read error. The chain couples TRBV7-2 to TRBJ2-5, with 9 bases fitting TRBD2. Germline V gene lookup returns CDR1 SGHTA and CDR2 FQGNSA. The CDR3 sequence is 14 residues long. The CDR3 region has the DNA TGTGCCTGCAGCTTAGTGGGACTAGCAGAGACCCAGTACTTC. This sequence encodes CACSLVGLAETQYF. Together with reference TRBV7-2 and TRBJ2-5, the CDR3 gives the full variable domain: GAGVSQSPSNKVTEKGKDVELRCDPISGHTALYWYRQSLGQGLEFLIYFQGNSAPDKSGLPSDRFSAERTGGSVSTLTIQRTQQEDSAVYLCACSLVGLAETQYFGPGTRLLVL.

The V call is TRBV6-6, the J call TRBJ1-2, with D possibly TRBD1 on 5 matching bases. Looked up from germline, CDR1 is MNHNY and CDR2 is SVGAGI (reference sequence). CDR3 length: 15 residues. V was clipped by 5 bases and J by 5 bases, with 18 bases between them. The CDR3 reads CASSKGRGVRYGYTF. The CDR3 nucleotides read TGTGCCAGCAGTAAAGGGCGGGGCGTGAGATATGGCTACACCTTC.

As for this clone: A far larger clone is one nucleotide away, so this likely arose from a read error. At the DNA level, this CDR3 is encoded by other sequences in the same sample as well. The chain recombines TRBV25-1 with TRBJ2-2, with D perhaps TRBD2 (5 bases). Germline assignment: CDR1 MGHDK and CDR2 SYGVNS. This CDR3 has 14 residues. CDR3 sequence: CASSVSGWAGELFF. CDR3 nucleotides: TGTGCCAGCAGTGTATCTGGGTGGGCCGGGGAGCTGTTCTTT.

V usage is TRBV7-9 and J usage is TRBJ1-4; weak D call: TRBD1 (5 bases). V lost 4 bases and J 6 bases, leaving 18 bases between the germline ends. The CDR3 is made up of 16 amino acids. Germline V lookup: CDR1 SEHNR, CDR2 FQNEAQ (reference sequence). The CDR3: CASSSPRRDGDEKLFF. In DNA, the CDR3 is TGTGCCAGCAGCTCCCCCCGCCGGGACGGAGATGAAAAACTGTTTTTT.

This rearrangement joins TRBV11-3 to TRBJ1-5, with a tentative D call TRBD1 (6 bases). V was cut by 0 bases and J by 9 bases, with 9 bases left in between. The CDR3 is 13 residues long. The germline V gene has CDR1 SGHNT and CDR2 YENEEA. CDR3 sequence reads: CASSLEQGRPQHF. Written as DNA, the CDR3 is TGTGCCAGCAGCTTAGAACAGGGTCGGCCCCAGCATTTT.

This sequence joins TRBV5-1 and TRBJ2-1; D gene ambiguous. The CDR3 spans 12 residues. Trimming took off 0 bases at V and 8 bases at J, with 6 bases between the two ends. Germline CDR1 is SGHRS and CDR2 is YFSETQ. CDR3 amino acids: CASSLARHEQFF. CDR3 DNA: TGCGCCAGCAGCTTGGCCCGGCATGAGCAGTTCTTC.

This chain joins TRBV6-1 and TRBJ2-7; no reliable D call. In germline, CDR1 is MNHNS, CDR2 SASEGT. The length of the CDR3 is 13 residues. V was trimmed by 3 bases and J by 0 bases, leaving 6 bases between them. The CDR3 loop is CASSEPASYEQYF. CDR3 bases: TGTGCCAGCAGTGAGCCAGCCTCCTACGAGCAGTACTTC.

The CDR3 region has the DNA TGTGCCAGCAGTCCCAGCCCGCTCCAACTAGCGGGAGGGCCCAATGAGCAGTTCTTC. Translation gives CASSPSPLQLAGGPNEQFF. V is TRBV27 and J is TRBJ2-1; 13 nucleotides line up with TRBD2. Per germline, CDR1 MNHEY and CDR2 SMNVEV (reference sequence). CDR3 size: 19 residues. V shed 5 bases and J 6 bases; nucleotides not matched to a gene: 16.

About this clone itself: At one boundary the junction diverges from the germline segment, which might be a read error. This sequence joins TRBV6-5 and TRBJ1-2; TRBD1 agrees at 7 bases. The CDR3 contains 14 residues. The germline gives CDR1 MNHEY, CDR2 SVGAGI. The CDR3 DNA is TGTGCCAGCAGTAACTCACAGGGGCGCTATGGCTACACCTTC. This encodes CASSNSQGRYGYTF.

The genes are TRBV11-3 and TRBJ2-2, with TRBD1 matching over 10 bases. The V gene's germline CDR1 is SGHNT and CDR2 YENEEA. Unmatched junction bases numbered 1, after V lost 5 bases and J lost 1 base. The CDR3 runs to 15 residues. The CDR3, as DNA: TGTGCCAGCAGCCGGACAGGGGGGAACACCGGGGAGCTGTTTTTT. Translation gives CASSRTGGNTGELFF. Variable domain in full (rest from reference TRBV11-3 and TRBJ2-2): EAGVVQSPRYKIIEKKQPVAFWCNPISGHNTLYWYLQNLGQGPELLIRYENEEAVDDSQLPKDRFSAERLKGVDSTLKIQPAELGDSAVYLCASSRTGGNTGELFFGEGSRLTVL.

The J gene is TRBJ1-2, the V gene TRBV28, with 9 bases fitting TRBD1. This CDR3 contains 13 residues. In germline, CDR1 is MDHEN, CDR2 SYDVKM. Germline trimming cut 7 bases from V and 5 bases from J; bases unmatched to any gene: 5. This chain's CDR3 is CASNTGGRYGYTF. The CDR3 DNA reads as TGTGCCAGCAACACAGGGGGCCGGTATGGCTACACCTTC.

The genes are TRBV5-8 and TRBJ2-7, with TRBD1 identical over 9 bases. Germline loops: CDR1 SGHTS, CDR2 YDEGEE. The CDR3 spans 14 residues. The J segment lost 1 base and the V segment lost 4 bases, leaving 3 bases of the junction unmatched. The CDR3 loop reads CASSLDRGSYEQYF. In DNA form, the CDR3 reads TGTGCCAGCAGCCTGGACAGGGGTTCCTACGAGCAGTACTTC. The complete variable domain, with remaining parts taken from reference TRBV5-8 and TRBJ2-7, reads EAGVTQSPTHLIKTRGQQATLRCSPISGHTSVYWYQQALGLGLQFLLWYDEGEERNRGNFPPRFSGRQFPNYSSELNVNALELEDSALYLCASSLDRGSYEQYFGPGTRLTVT.

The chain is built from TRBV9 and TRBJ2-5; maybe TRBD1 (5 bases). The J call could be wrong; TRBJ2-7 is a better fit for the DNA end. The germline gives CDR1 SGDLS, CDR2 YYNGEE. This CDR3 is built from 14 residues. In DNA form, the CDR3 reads TGTGCCAGCAGCGTAGGGGGCAGTTCCTACGAGCAGTACTTC. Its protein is CASSVGGSSYEQYF.

CDR3 sequence: CASSVGSQGSYEQYF. The CDR3 DNA follows: TGTGCCAGCAGTGTGGGATCACAGGGTTCCTACGAGCAGTACTTC. V and J are TRBV28 and TRBJ2-7; D is perhaps TRBD1 (6 bases). Trimming removed 5 bases from V and 1 base from J, with 15 bases in between. Looked up from germline, CDR1 is MDHEN and CDR2 is SYDVKM. The length of the CDR3 is 15 residues.

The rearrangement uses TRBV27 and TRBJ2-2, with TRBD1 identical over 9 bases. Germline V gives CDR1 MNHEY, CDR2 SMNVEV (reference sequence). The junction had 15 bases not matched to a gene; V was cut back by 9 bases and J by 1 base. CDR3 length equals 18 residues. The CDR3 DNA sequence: TGTGCCAGTACCTCCTGGACAGGGGTCAAGCTGAACACCGGGGAGCTGTTTTTT. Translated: CASTSWTGVKLNTGELFF.

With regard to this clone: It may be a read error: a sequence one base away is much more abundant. The CDR3 region has the DNA TGTGCCAGCAGTGAACAAGGACAGGGGGCAATAGCCGGGGAGCTGTTTTTT. Protein product: CASSEQGQGAIAGELFF. The chain uses TRBV25-1 and TRBJ2-2; TRBD1 matches at 11 bases. The ends lost 2 bases at V and 6 bases at J; junction bases unmatched: 8. The CDR3 has 17 residues. Per germline, CDR1 MGHDK and CDR2 SYGVNS.

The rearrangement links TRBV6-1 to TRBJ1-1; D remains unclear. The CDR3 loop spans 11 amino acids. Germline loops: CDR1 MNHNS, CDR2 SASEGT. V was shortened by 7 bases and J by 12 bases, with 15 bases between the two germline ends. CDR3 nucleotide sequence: TGTGCCAGCACCCTGGGGAGGGAAACTTTCTTT. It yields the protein CASTLGRETFF.

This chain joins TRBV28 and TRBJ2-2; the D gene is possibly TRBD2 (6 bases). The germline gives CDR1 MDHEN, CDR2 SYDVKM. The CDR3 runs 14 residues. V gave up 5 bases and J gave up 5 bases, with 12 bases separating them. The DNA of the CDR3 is TGTGCCAGCAGTAACTTAGCGGCGACCGGGGAGCTGTTTTTT. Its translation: CASSNLAATGELFF.

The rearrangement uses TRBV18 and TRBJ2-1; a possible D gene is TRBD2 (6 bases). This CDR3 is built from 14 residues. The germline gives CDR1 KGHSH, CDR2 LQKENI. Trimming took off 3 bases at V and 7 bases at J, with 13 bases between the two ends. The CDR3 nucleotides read TGTGCCAGCTCACCCGGGCCGGGAGTGAATGAGCAGTTCTTC. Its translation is CASSPGPGVNEQFF.

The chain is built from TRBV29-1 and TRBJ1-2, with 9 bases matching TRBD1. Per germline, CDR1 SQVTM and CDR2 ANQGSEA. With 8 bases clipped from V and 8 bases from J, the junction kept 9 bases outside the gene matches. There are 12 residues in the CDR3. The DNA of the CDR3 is TGCAGCTCGGGACAGGGACCATTCGGCTACACCTTC. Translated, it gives CSSGQGPFGYTF.

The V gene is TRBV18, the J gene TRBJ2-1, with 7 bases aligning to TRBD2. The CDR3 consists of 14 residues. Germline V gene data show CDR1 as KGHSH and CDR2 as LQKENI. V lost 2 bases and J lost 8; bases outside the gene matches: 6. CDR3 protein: CASSPYGLDDEQFF. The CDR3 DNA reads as TGTGCCAGCTCACCATACGGACTAGATGATGAGCAGTTCTTC.